This T cell receptor (beta chain) is drawn from a study of lymphopenia after photon versus proton radiotherapy. Points from the study as a whole: Post-nadir TCR diversity decline inversely tracked overall survival among those who died. Photon-treated patients lost naive T cells and TCR diversity; proton-treated stayed stable. After lymphocyte nadir, photon-treated repertoires showed oligoclonal expansion, especially CD8+ Temra.

The CDR3 loop spans 15 amino acids. The trim removed 4 bases at V and 1 base at J, leaving 8 bases unmatched. Germline V gives CDR1 SGDLS, CDR2 YYNGEE. Here immunoSEQ multiplex PCR was the method, and the copy in TCRdb shows in-frame clones only, minus some. Here the sample spans tens of thousands of clones, approximately 91% being singletons. A word on this clone: Its cognate antigen is unknown.

The receptor was derived from a woman in her 70s with pancreatic cancer. The input for sequencing was peripheral blood, taken from a patient treated with photon-based radiotherapy. The rearrangement joins TRBV9 to TRBJ2-7; 7 bases are shared with TRBD1. CDR3 loop: CASSSGTAVSYEQYF. The CDR3 region has the DNA TGTGCCAGCAGCTCAGGGACAGCCGTTTCCTACGAGCAGTACTTC.